The T cell receptor beta chain under discussion was sequenced for a study of regulatory T cells in long-lasting Graves disease. Study-level points and caveats: It was in persistent disease that TRBV28, TRBJ1-2 and TRBJ2-5 were favored. The study found persistent patients shared more public clonotypes (over 2,500) than new patients (approximately 970).

Time point defined: newly diagnosed GD, antithyroid drugs for less than 3 months. RNA extracted from PBMCs served as the sequencing template. This CDR3 comprises 12 residues. The V gene lost 5 bases and the J gene lost 9 bases, with 11 bases spanning the gap. Germline values: CDR1 MDHEN, CDR2 SYDVKM. Library construction for TCR beta used iRepertoire HTBI primers and Arm-PCR of CDR3 regions. Each CDR3 protein gets one entry after TCRdb re-called the multiplex PCR reads with MiXCR. The top ten clones hold about 7.8% of a sample with fewer than 450,000 distinct CDR3 sequences, approximately 15% of them seen once. There are a few counts of this clonotype. Its antigen is still unknown. These same data were also listed under a study on T cells in Graves' hyperthyroidism and ophthalmopathy.

The receptor comes from a woman between 40 and 50 years old with Graves disease. The chain links TRBV28 to TRBJ2-1; the D gene is possibly TRBD2 (6 bases). The source material was peripheral blood mononuclear cells (PBMCs), sampled at new diagnosis, from a patient treated with antithyroid drugs. The CDR3 nucleotides read TGTGCCAGCAGTACCGGGAGCGGTGAGCAGTTCTTC. This sequence encodes CASSTGSGEQFF.